This TCR beta chain came from a study of T-cell memory formation after mild COVID-19. V was cut by 3 bases and J by 4 bases, with 28 bases left in between. CDR3 size: 20 residues. MiXCR was run by TCRdb on the 5' RACE reads, yielding one entry per CDR3 protein. The sample includes under 700,000 distinct CDR3 sequences, roughly 21% of them seen just once. Sequences were obtained from PBMCs or a T cell subset sorted from them (not recorded which). This sequence joins TRBV12-3 or TRBV12-4 and TRBJ1-5; D is unclear. The sequence was collected from an adult woman who had mild COVID-19 (a few samples of this study predate the infection). Cell type and time point are not known. CDR3 nucleotides: TGTGCCAGCAGTTTGGCGGGCCTCCGGGGTACACCAAAAGGGAATCAGCCCCAGCATTTT. Translated, it gives CASSLAGLRGTPKGNQPQHF.